This T cell receptor beta chain was captured in a study of cytomegalovirus exposure and HLA in healthy donors. Trimming removed 4 bases from V and 6 bases from J; junction bases left unmatched: 7. Germline loops: CDR1 SGHRS, CDR2 YFSETQ. This CDR3 region has 15 residues. 60 Vbeta and 13 Jbeta primers were used in PCR. Profiling relied on immunoSEQ multiplex PCR, and the TCRdb table lists in-frame clones only, not all of them. The sample lists some 180,000 clones, 70% to 80% occurring once. The TCR sequence derives from a woman aged 30 to 39 in good health and CMV-seropositive. This chain uses TRBV5-1 with TRBJ2-1; TRBD1 matches 10 bases. Sequencing used PBMCs. The CDR3 coding sequence is TGCGCCAGCAGCCTAGGGACAGGGGATAGCAATGAGCAGTTCTTC. Protein product: CASSLGTGDSNEQFF.